This entry lists 23 T cell receptor beta chains sequenced from one sample in a study of blood T cell repertoires in COVID-19. Method: immunoSEQ multiplex PCR; TCRdb's copy keeps in-frame clones and lacks some. The sample has about 130,000 clones; more than 70% are singletons. Input material: peripheral blood. Receptors were obtained from a human donor in a cohort sampled during active COVID-19.

This rearrangement joins TRBV27 to TRBJ2-1, with 7 bases that match TRBD1. The CDR3 length is 16 residues. Losses at the gene ends were 5 bases for V and 8 bases for J; bases not matched to a gene: 15. Per germline, CDR1 MNHEY and CDR2 SMNVEV (reference sequence). The CDR3 bases are TGTGCCAGCAGTCTCCGGAGACAGGGATATATGGATGAGCAGTTCTTC. As protein: CASSLRRQGYMDEQFF.

This clone was counted at least ten times. The chain combines TRBV4-2 with TRBJ1-3; 7 bases map to TRBD1. CDR1 is LGHNA and CDR2 is YNFKEQ in the germline V gene. The CDR3 covers 14 residues. V was clipped by 2 bases and J by 6 bases; unmatched bases: 4. DNA for the CDR3: TGTGCCAGCAGCCAACCAGGGGGGCTAAACACCATATATTTT. Its translation: CASSQPGGLNTIYF.

The chain carries TRBV30 and TRBJ1-2; tentative D call: TRBD1 (6 bases). The CDR3 totals 13 residues. The germline CDR1 and CDR2 sequences are GTSNPN and SVGIG (reference sequence). Trimming pared 0 bases from V and 5 bases from J, leaving 10 bases between. Here the CDR3 reads CAWSVQGRYGYTF. The DNA of the CDR3 is TGTGCCTGGAGTGTACAGGGTAGATATGGCTACACCTTC.

V usage is TRBV28 and J usage is TRBJ2-5, with 10 bases aligning to TRBD1. CDR1 MDHEN and CDR2 SYDVKM come from the germline V gene. CDR3 size: 15 residues. V trimming: 6 bases; J trimming: 9 bases; junction bases outside the gene matches: 13. CDR3 loop: CASSPDRGLARAQYF. The CDR3 bases are TGTGCCAGCAGCCCCGACAGGGGGCTGGCTAGGGCCCAGTACTTC.

The chain uses TRBV7-2 and TRBJ2-5; D is perhaps TRBD2 (6 bases). Per germline, CDR1 SGHTA and CDR2 FQGNSA. V dropped 5 bases and J dropped 4 bases, with 11 bases sitting between them. There are 13 residues in the CDR3. The CDR3 coding sequence is TGTGCCAGCAGCAACGGACTAAGAGAGACCCAGTACTTC. It is translated as CASSNGLRETQYF.

The chain is built from TRBV19 and TRBJ2-7; 9 bases align to TRBD1. The CDR3 covers 15 residues. V lost 5 bases to trimming and J lost 0 bases; unmatched junction nucleotides: 5. The germline V gene encodes CDR1 LNHDA and CDR2 SQIVND (reference sequence). CDR3 residues: CASSARDRVSYEQYF. The CDR3 DNA follows: TGTGCCAGTAGTGCCAGGGACAGGGTCTCCTACGAGCAGTACTTC.

J is TRBJ1-4 and V is TRBV28; perhaps TRBD1 as D (5 bases). With 5 bases removed from V and 8 bases from J, the gap between germline ends came to 9 bases. The CDR3 totals 12 residues. Germline V gene data show CDR1 as MDHEN and CDR2 as SYDVKM. The CDR3 spells CASSRPGEKLFF. The CDR3 DNA is TGTGCCAGCAGTCGCCCAGGGGAAAAACTGTTTTTT.

The rearrangement joins TRBV7-9 to TRBJ2-7; no definite D call. The V gene's germline CDR1 is SEHNR and CDR2 FQNEAQ (reference sequence). V gave up 4 bases and J gave up 5 bases, with 24 bases separating them. The CDR3 totals 17 residues. This CDR3 is CASSSSYSDFTANEQYF. CDR3 sequence (DNA): TGTGCCAGCAGCTCGTCCTATTCTGATTTTACAGCTAACGAGCAGTACTTC.

The chain combines TRBV5-6 with TRBJ2-1, with D tentatively TRBD2 (5 bases). CDR1 and CDR2 (germline): SGHDT, YYEEEE. CDR3 length: 12 amino acids. V dropped 3 bases and J dropped 10 bases, with 11 bases sitting between them. The CDR3 DNA reads TGTGCCAGCAGCTGGATACTAGAAGAGCAGTTCTTC. Amino acid sequence: CASSWILEEQFF.

In this sample, this clone turned up a few times. The J gene is TRBJ2-3, the V gene TRBV10-3; TRBD2 aligns across 10 bases. This CDR3 is 15 amino acids long. The germline gives CDR1 ENHRY, CDR2 SYGVKD. Trimming cost V 3 bases and J 2 bases; bases outside gene matches: 2. As DNA, the CDR3 is TGTGCCATCAGTGAAGCGGGAGGGCACACAGATACGCAGTATTTT. It yields the protein CAISEAGGHTDTQYF.

CDR3 region: CASSLAAYNEQFF. As DNA, the CDR3 is TGTGCCAGCAGCTTAGCAGCCTACAATGAGCAGTTCTTC. V and J are TRBV11-3 and TRBJ2-1; no definite D call. CDR3 size: 13 residues. Germline lookup yields CDR1 SGHNT and CDR2 YENEEA. The V and J ends lost 1 base and 2 bases respectively, with 3 bases between them.

CDR3 nucleotide sequence: TGTGCCAGCAGTTTACTCGGGAATAATTCACCCCTCCACTTT. As protein: CASSLLGNNSPLHF. The genes are TRBV27 and TRBJ1-6; D not resolved. CDR1 and CDR2 from the germline V gene are MNHEY and SMNVEV (reference sequence). The CDR3 is 14 amino acids. The V gene lost 2 bases and the J gene lost 5 bases, with 7 bases spanning the gap.

This chain joins TRBV3-1 (or the pseudogene TRBV3-2) and TRBJ2-7; TRBD2 matches 9 bases. With 0 bases clipped from V and 2 bases from J, the junction kept 8 bases outside the gene matches. Germline V gene sequence: CDR1 LGHDT, CDR2 YNNKEL (reference sequence). The CDR3 extends over 17 amino acids. This chain's CDR3 is CASSQERLAGEPYEQYF. The CDR3 DNA sequence: TGTGCCAGCAGCCAAGAAAGGTTAGCGGGAGAGCCCTACGAGCAGTACTTC.

The chain joins TRBV6-2 or TRBV6-3 to TRBJ2-3; 10 positions agree with TRBD1. The V gene's germline CDR1 is MNHEY and CDR2 SVGEGT. The junction had 2 bases not matched to a gene; V was cut back by 2 bases and J by 0 bases. The CDR3 consists of 16 residues. The CDR3 sequence is CASSYGTGVSTDTQYF. Here the CDR3 DNA reads TGTGCCAGCAGTTACGGGACAGGGGTTAGCACAGATACGCAGTATTTT.

The chain has TRBV6-1 and TRBJ2-4; 7 bases are a match to TRBD1. V was pared by 0 bases and J by 1 base, with 9 bases of the junction left unmatched. The germline gives CDR1 MNHNS, CDR2 SASEGT. The CDR3 runs 18 residues. The CDR3 DNA reads TGTGCCAGCAGTGAAGCCTCGAGCTTCAGGGGGGCCAAAAACATTCAGTACTTC. It specifies CASSEASSFRGAKNIQYF.

This clone occurred once. The CDR3 region has the DNA TGTGCCAGCAGCCAGAGATTTACAGGGTTAGACAGGGAGACCCAGTACTTC. Its protein is CASSQRFTGLDRETQYF. V is TRBV14 and J is TRBJ2-5; TRBD1 is a possible D gene (6 bases). Germline V gene lookup returns CDR1 SGHDN and CDR2 FVKESK. The V end was cut by 3 bases, the J end by 5 bases, with 22 bases between. The CDR3 runs 17 residues. Based on the CDR3 plus reference TRBV14 and TRBJ2-5, the full variable domain is EAGVTQFPSHSVIEKGQTVTLRCDPISGHDNLYWYRRVMGKEIKFLLHFVKESKQDESGMPNNRFLAERTGGTYSTLKVQPAELEDSGVYFCASSQRFTGLDRETQYFGPGTRLLVL.

V usage is TRBV4-3 and J usage is TRBJ2-3; D not certain. V was shortened by 2 bases and J by 1 base, with 4 bases between the two germline ends. Per germline, CDR1 LGHNA and CDR2 YSLEER. This CDR3 has 13 residues. In DNA, the CDR3 is TGCGCCAGCAGCCAACTTGGCACAGATACGCAGTATTTT. It specifies CASSQLGTDTQYF.

The chain has TRBV3-1 (or the pseudogene TRBV3-2) and TRBJ2-3; TRBD2 agrees at 9 bases. J gave up 5 bases and V 10 bases, and 10 bases lay outside the gene matches. This CDR3 has 14 amino acids. The germline gives CDR1 LGHDT, CDR2 YNNKEL (reference sequence). CDR3 DNA sequence: TGTGCCATTTCCTTAGCGGGAGCAGAAGATACGCAGTATTTT. Its protein is CAISLAGAEDTQYF.

The chain employs TRBV24-1 and TRBJ1-5, with D possibly being TRBD1 (5 bases). Trimming cost V 7 bases and J 4 bases, with 10 bases left between them. The V gene's germline CDR1 is KGHDR and CDR2 SFDVKD. The CDR3 runs 13 residues. The CDR3 is CATRSKGNQPQHF. Written as DNA, the CDR3 is TGTGCCACCAGGTCTAAGGGGAATCAGCCCCAGCATTTT.

This rearrangement joins TRBV5-4 to TRBJ2-1, with TRBD2 as a possible D gene (5 bases). This CDR3 comprises 16 residues. Trimming pared 4 bases from V and 5 bases from J, leaving 19 bases between. The germline gives CDR1 SGHNT, CDR2 YYREEE (reference sequence). The CDR3 spells CASSPGRGTSDNEQFF. In DNA form, the CDR3 reads TGTGCCAGCAGCCCCGGTCGGGGAACGAGCGACAATGAGCAGTTCTTC.

In DNA, the CDR3 is TGCGCCAGCAGCTTTATGGCAGCAACTAATGAAAAACTGTTTTTT. Translated: CASSFMAATNEKLFF. The V and J genes are TRBV5-1 and TRBJ1-4; D call uncertain. This CDR3 spans 15 amino acids. V lost 2 bases and J lost 0, with 8 bases in between. Germline V gene data show CDR1 as SGHRS and CDR2 as YFSETQ.

This clone was detected ten times or more. The V call is TRBV29-1, the J call TRBJ2-1, with 7 bases aligning to TRBD2. Looked up from germline, CDR1 is SQVTM and CDR2 is ANQGSEA. V was pared by 5 bases and J by 9 bases, with 7 bases of the junction left unmatched. The CDR3 extends over 12 amino acids. The chain's CDR3 is CSVKGGAPEQFF. In nucleotides, the CDR3 is TGCAGCGTTAAGGGAGGGGCCCCTGAGCAGTTCTTC.

J is TRBJ2-6 and V is TRBV3-1 (or the pseudogene TRBV3-2); tentatively, D is TRBD1 (6 bases). The CDR3 spans 16 residues. The germline V gene encodes CDR1 LGHDT and CDR2 YNNKEL (reference sequence). Deletions cut 5 bases from V and 0 bases from J, with 11 bases between. CDR3 in DNA: TGTGCCAGCAGCACGCTCAGGGGCTCTGGGGCCAACGTCCTGACTTTC. Translated, it gives CASSTLRGSGANVLTF.